These T cell receptor beta chains were read from a single sample in a study of blood T cell repertoires in COVID-19. TCRdb's copy holds only in-frame clones and misses some; the assay was immunoSEQ multiplex PCR. The profile shows some 130,000 clones, under 90% of them singletons. Sequencing input: peripheral blood. These receptors originate from a human donor in a cohort sampled during active COVID-19. Both conserved end residues are part of each CDR3.

CDR3aa | v_gene
CASSHGPGRGTGELFF | TRBV9
CASSSIGASRGEQFF | TRBV11-3
CASSPRGQERINEQFF | TRBV11-1
CATSAQGAGGYTF | TRBV24-1
CASSFGNSPLHF | TRBV27
CASSLIVGGTDTQYF | TRBV5-6
CASSLGHGWSVGNQPQHF | TRBV5-6
CAISESVTSGDNEQFF | TRBV10-3
CASSFGGVGYTF | TRBV12-3/TRBV12-4
CASSVGRGELFF | TRBV6-2/TRBV6-3
CASSTQGGNQPQHF | TRBV19
CASPSSTSTDTQYF | TRBV6-5
CASSNSARAGNTIYF | TRBV6-5
CASSFRTGVIGKLFF | TRBV5-8
CASNQVGNTEAFF | TRBV25-1
CASSPEEWETQYF | TRBV14
CASSRRAENTEAFF | TRBV23-1
CASRGQTAYNEQFF | TRBV7-2
CASSPRQGGNEKLFF | TRBV9
CASSIGQGGYGYTF | TRBV5-6
CASSFGQGKYEQYF | TRBV7-2
CASSHNRANYGYTF | TRBV7-9
CASSLATATNEKLFF | TRBV7-6
CASSEVQGATEAFF | TRBV19
CSVEARGLNTGELFF | TRBV29-1
CASGGRDRGDTEAFF | TRBV11-3
CALSQGAEDTQYF | TRBV28
CAISESQASGGDYNEQFF | TRBV10-3
CASSYRDRAQGYTF | TRBV7-2
CASGLTGLETQYF | TRBV19
CATTGSYGYTF | TRBV19
CAISESPGGEKLFF | TRBV10-3
CASSLVALGKGSTQYF | TRBV7-2
CASSQGTPGRELFF | TRBV18
CASSLNRGETQYF | TRBV7-2
CASSPGQLRGNTIYF | TRBV11-1
CASRSTGTSTDTQYF | TRBV28
CASSLTGIPSYTF | TRBV16
CAWKQWDTGELFF | TRBV30
CASSWRGNTEAFF | TRBV7-6
CASSQRGSSYNEQFF | TRBV14
CASRLRQVADTQYF | TRBV2
CASSLGRFNYGYTF | TRBV7-2
CASSPSGTYEQYF | TRBV5-1
CASSKDGRGTDTQYF | TRBV21-1
CASSSGLGTQYF | TRBV19
CASSPGTGGSRSEAFF | TRBV5-1
CASSQELRTGYQPQHF | TRBV4-3
CASSPTGGEKLFF | TRBV18
CASSGRRLDGYTF | TRBV25-1
CASSANSGSTDTQYF | TRBV11-3
CASSQDLQGKPGNTIYF | TRBV4-3
CASSPRQGSTGELFF | TRBV3-1/TRBV3-2
CASTELGGQGYSPLHF | TRBV2
CASKMGHQNTEAFF | TRBV7-9
CASSKGTSGTHEQFF | TRBV2
CASSPLRGLAGGTGELFF | TRBV11-2
CASRGQSRGYTF | TRBV2